These 17 T cell receptor beta chains share one sample of origin, sequenced in a study of radiation and T cells in renal cell carcinoma. Measured with immunoSEQ multiplex PCR; TCRdb has only the in-frame clones, and not every one. This sample has some 80,000 clones, with 80% to 90% found just once. The time point here: blood 2 weeks post-SBRT. Specified treatment: 15 Gy SBRT to primary tumor, nephrectomy 4 weeks later. Sequenced material: blood, taken from a patient whose treatment included radiotherapy and nephrectomy. The receptors come from a woman between 45 and 60 years old with renal cell carcinoma.

The chain couples TRBV10-3 to TRBJ2-3, with 7 bases matching TRBD1. The CDR3 is 15 amino acids. V lost 4 bases and J lost 0; bases outside the gene matches: 4. The germline gives CDR1 ENHRY, CDR2 SYGVKD. CDR3 amino acids: CAISGGQESTDTQYF. The CDR3 DNA reads as TGTGCCATCAGTGGTGGACAGGAGAGCACAGATACGCAGTATTTT.

The gene calls are TRBV25-1 and TRBJ2-2; no clear D. The germline CDR1 and CDR2 sequences are MGHDK and SYGVNS. The germline V and J ends were trimmed by 11 bases and 2 bases, with 18 bases remaining between them. There are 15 residues in the CDR3. This CDR3 reads CAYARDGVNTGELFF. In DNA form, the CDR3 reads TGTGCCTATGCAAGGGATGGGGTTAACACCGGGGAGCTGTTTTTT.

The gene calls are TRBV28 and TRBJ1-1, with 7 bases aligning to TRBD1. The germline V gene has CDR1 MDHEN and CDR2 SYDVKM. The CDR3 has 13 amino acids. Germline trimming cut 4 bases from V and 4 bases from J; bases unmatched to any gene: 3. Written as DNA, the CDR3 is TGTGCCAGCAGTTCGCAGGGGGGCACTGAAGCTTTCTTT. Its translation: CASSSQGGTEAFF.

This sequence joins TRBV5-6 and TRBJ2-5; a possible D gene is TRBD2 (6 bases). The CDR3 runs 16 residues. CDR1 SGHDT and CDR2 YYEEEE come from the germline V gene. Between the trimmed V and J ends, which lost 4 bases and 4 bases, there was a span of 20 bases. In DNA form, the CDR3 reads TGTGCCAGCAGCCCGCCGATATGGCGGGGAGGAGAGACCCAGTACTTC. Protein sequence: CASSPPIWRGGETQYF.

CDR3 loop: CASSFDMNTEAFF. CDR3 sequence (DNA): TGTGCCAGCAGCTTTGACATGAACACTGAAGCTTTCTTT. The chain is built from TRBV7-2 and TRBJ1-1; no clear D. V gave up 3 bases and J gave up 0 bases, with 5 bases separating them. This CDR3 has 13 residues. The germline CDR1 and CDR2 sequences are SGHTA and FQGNSA.

The rearrangement uses TRBV28 and TRBJ2-3; no definite D call. V dropped 8 bases and J dropped 4 bases, with 4 bases sitting between them. Looked up from germline, CDR1 is MDHEN and CDR2 is SYDVKM. The CDR3 is made up of 10 amino acids. CDR3 region: CASEADTQYF. The CDR3 DNA reads as TGTGCCAGCGAAGCAGATACGCAGTATTTT.

The chain joins TRBV14 to TRBJ2-7; 9 positions agree with TRBD2. The CDR3 has 16 residues. The junction had 8 bases not matched to a gene; V was cut back by 3 bases and J by 2 bases. CDR1 is SGHDN, CDR2 FVKESK, per germline. The CDR3 bases are TGTGCCAGCAGCCACTTAAGCGGGGGGCCCACCTACGAGCAGTACTTC. Protein product: CASSHLSGGPTYEQYF.

The J gene is TRBJ2-2, the V gene TRBV11-2; unclear D gene. V dropped 1 base and J dropped 3 bases, with 6 bases sitting between them. Germline V gene data show CDR1 as SGHAT and CDR2 as FQNNGV. CDR3 size: 14 residues. CDR3 residues: CASSLVSDTGELFF. The CDR3 DNA follows: TGTGCCAGCAGCTTAGTGTCGGACACCGGGGAGCTGTTTTTT.

This clone was picked up one time. The V and J genes are TRBV5-1 and TRBJ2-5, with a possible D match to TRBD1 (6 bases). The end of the DNA fits TRBJ2-7 better, so the J call may be wrong. The germline gives CDR1 SGHRS, CDR2 YFSETQ. This CDR3 is 15 amino acids long. The CDR3 sequence: CASSSRDTGSYEQYF. In DNA, the CDR3 is TGCGCCAGCAGCTCCCGGGACACTGGTTCCTACGAGCAGTACTTC.

The V and J genes are TRBV2 and TRBJ2-5, with TRBD2 matching over 8 bases. CDR1 SNHLY and CDR2 FYNNEI come from the germline V gene. This CDR3 has 15 amino acids. V trimming: 4 bases; J trimming: 2 bases; junction bases outside the gene matches: 6. The CDR3 spells CASSGAGGPQETQYF. CDR3 sequence (DNA): TGTGCCAGCAGTGGGGCGGGGGGCCCTCAAGAGACCCAGTACTTC.

This chain uses TRBV5-1 with TRBJ1-3, with D unclear. V was pared by 4 bases and J by 2 bases, with 19 bases between. Per germline, CDR1 SGHRS and CDR2 YFSETQ. This CDR3 comprises 17 residues. CDR3 in amino acids: CASSPEGPEGTGNTIYF. CDR3 sequence (DNA): TGCGCCAGCAGCCCGGAAGGTCCGGAAGGCACTGGAAACACCATATATTTT.

A single count supports this clone. This chain uses TRBV28 with TRBJ2-7; TRBD2 is a possible D gene (5 bases). The V gene lost 2 bases and the J gene lost 0 bases, with 14 bases spanning the gap. CDR1 is MDHEN, CDR2 SYDVKM, per germline. This CDR3 is 16 amino acids long. The CDR3 here is CASSLGRPGSSYEQYF. CDR3 in DNA: TGTGCCAGCAGTTTAGGGCGGCCGGGGAGCTCCTACGAGCAGTACTTC.

This clone was detected only a few times. This rearrangement joins TRBV9 to TRBJ2-1, with 7 nucleotides matching TRBD2. The CDR3 has 20 amino acids. Germline CDR1 reads SGDLS; CDR2 reads YYNGEE. The junction had 16 bases not matched to a gene; V was cut back by 1 base and J by 0 bases. The CDR3 loop reads CASSVSPGLMSRSSYNEQFF. In DNA, the CDR3 is TGTGCCAGCAGCGTATCCCCGGGACTAATGAGTCGTAGCTCCTACAATGAGCAGTTCTTC.

The J gene is TRBJ2-7, the V gene TRBV28; 11 positions match TRBD2. CDR3 length: 11 amino acids. The ends lost 10 bases at V and 11 bases at J; junction bases unmatched: 7. CDR1 and CDR2 from the germline V gene are MDHEN and SYDVKM. CDR3 amino acids: CAIGTSGTKYF. The CDR3 DNA reads as TGTGCCATCGGGACTAGCGGCACAAAGTACTTC.

The chain couples TRBV7-2 to TRBJ2-5; 11 positions match TRBD1. CDR1 and CDR2 (germline): SGHTA, FQGNSA. The V gene end was trimmed by 1 base and the J gene end by 4 bases; junction bases not matched to a gene: 8. This CDR3 comprises 17 residues. The CDR3 bases are TGTGCCAGCAGCTTAGTCAGCGGACAGGGGGCGGGAGAGACCCAGTACTTC. Protein: CASSLVSGQGAGETQYF. Using reference TRBV7-2 and TRBJ2-5 for the parts outside the CDR3, the full variable domain is GAGVSQSPSNKVTEKGKDVELRCDPISGHTALYWYRQSLGQGLEFLIYFQGNSAPDKSGLPSDRFSAERTGGSVSTLTIQRTQQEDSAVYLCASSLVSGQGAGETQYFGPGTRLLVL.

The chain couples TRBV5-6 to TRBJ1-2, with a tentative D call TRBD1 (5 bases). V lost 5 bases and J lost 5, with 16 bases in between. The germline gives CDR1 SGHDT, CDR2 YYEEEE. This CDR3 has 14 amino acids. The CDR3 spells CASRPRRQPYGYTF. As DNA, the CDR3 is TGTGCCAGCAGGCCTAGACGACAGCCGTATGGCTACACCTTC.

The CDR3 DNA is TGTGCCATCAGACCGGGACTGGGGAATGAAAAACTGTTTTTT. Amino acid sequence: CAIRPGLGNEKLFF. The chain couples TRBV10-3 to TRBJ1-4, with D perhaps TRBD1 (5 bases). CDR1 ENHRY and CDR2 SYGVKD come from the germline V gene. V shed 6 bases and J shed 5 bases, with 13 bases lying between them. There are 14 residues in the CDR3.